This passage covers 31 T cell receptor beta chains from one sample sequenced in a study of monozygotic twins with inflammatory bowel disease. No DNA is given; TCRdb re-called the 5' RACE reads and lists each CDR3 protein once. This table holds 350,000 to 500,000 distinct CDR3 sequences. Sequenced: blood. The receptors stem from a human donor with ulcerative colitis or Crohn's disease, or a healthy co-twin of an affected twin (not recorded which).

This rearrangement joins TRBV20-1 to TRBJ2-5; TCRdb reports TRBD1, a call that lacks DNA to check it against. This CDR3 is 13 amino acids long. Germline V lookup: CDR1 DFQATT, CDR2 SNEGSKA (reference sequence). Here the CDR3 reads CSAGTPSQETQYF.

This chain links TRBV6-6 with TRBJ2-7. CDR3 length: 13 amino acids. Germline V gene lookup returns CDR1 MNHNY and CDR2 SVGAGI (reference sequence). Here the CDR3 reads CASSRGRTYEQYF.

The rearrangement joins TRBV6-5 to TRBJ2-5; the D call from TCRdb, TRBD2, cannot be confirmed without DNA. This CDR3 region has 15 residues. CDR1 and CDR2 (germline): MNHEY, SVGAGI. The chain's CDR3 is CASSYSSIAEETQYF.

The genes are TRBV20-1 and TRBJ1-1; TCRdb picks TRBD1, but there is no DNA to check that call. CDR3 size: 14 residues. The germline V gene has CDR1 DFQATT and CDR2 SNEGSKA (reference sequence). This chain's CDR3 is CSAEDRGRATEAFF.

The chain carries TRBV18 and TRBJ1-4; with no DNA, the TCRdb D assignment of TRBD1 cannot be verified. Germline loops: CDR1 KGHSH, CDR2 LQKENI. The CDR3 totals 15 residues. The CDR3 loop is CASSPKWTGNEKLFF.

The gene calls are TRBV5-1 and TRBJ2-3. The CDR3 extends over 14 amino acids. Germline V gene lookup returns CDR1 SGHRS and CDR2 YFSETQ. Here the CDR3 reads CASSLAGQADTQYF.

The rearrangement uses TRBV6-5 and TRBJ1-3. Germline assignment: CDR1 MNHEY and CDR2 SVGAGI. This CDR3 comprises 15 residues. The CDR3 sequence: CASSYSAAAGNTIYF.

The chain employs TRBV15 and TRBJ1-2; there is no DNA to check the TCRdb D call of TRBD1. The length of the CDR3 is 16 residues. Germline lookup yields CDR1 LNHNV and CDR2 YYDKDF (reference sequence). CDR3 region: CATSSFLGGPTYGYTF.

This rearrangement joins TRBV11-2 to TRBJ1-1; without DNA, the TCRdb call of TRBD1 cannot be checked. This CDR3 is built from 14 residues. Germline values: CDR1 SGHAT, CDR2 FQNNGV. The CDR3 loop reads CASRPGHANTEAFF.

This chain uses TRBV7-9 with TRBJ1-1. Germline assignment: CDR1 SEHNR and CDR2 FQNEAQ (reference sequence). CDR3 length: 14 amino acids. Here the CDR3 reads CASSLETPRGEAFF.

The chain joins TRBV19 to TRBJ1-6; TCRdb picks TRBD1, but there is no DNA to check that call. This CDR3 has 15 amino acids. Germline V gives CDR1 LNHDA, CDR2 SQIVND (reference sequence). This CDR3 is CASSQTGGNNSPLHF.

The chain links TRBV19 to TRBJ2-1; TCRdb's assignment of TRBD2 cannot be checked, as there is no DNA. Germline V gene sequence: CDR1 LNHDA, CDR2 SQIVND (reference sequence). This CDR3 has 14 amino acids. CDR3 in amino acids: CASSTPRGSDEQFF. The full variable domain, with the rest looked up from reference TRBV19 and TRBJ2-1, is DGGITQSPKYLFRKEGQNVTLSCEQNLNHDAMYWYRQDPGQGLRLIYYSQIVNDFQKGDIAEGYSVSREKKESFPLTVTSAQKNPTAFYLCASSTPRGSDEQFFGPGTRLTVL.

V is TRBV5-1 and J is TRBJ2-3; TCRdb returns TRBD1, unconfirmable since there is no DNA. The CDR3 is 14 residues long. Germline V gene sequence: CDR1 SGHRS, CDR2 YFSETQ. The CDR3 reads CASSFAGKGETQYF.

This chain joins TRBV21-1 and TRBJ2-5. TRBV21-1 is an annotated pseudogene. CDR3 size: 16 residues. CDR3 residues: CASSKGGPYPKETQYF.

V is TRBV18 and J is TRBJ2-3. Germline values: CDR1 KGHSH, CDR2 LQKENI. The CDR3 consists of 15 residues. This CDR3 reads CASSPSPAPTDTQYF.

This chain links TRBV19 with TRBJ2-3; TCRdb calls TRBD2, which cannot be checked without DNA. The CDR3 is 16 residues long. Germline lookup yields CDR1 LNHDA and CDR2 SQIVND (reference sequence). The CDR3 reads CASSIDLAGGSDTQYF.

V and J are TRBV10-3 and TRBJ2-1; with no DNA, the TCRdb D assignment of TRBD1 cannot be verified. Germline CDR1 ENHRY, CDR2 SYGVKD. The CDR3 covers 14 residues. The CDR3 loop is CAITGQSSYNEQFF.

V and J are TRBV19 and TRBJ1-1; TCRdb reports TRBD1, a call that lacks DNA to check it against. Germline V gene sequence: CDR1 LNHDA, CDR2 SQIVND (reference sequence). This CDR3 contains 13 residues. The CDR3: CASSPDRRTEAFF.

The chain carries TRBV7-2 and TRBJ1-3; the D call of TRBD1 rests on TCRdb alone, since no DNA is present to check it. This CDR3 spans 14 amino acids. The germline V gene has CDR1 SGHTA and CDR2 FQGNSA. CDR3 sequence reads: CASSPMGVGNTIYF.

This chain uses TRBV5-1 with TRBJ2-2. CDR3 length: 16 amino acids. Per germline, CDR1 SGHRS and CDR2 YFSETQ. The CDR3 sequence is CASSYYSSGPTGELFF.

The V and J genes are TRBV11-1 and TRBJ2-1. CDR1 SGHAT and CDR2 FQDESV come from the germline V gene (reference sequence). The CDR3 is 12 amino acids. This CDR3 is CASSLGLSEQLF.

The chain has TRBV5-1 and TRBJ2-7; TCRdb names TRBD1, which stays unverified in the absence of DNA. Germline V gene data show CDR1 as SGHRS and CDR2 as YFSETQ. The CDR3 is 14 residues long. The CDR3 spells CASSLGGTKYEQYF.

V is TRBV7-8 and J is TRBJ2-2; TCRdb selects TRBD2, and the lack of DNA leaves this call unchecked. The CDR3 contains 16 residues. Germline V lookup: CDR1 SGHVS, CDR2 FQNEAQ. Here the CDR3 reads CASSLAGLMNTGELFF.

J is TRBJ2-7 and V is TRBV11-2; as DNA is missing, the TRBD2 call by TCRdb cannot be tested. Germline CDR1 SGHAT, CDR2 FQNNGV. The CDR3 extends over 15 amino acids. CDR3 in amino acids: CASTTGTSGGEEQYF.

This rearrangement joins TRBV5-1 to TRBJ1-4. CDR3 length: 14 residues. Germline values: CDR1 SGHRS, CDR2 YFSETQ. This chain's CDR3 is CASSLARAGEKLFF. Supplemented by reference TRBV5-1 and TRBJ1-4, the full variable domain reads KAGVTQTPRYLIKTRGQQVTLSCSPISGHRSVSWYQQTPGQGLQFLFEYFSETQRNKGNFPGRFSGRQFSNSRSEMNVSTLELGDSALYLCASSLARAGEKLFFGSGTQLSVL.

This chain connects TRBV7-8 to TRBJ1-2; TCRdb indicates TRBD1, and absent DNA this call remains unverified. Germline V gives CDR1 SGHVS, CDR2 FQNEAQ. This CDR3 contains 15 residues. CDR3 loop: CASSTGGGRPYGYTF.

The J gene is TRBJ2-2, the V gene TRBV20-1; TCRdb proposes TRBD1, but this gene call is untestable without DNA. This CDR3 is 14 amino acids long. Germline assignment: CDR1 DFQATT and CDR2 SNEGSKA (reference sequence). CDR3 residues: CSARDRGLHGELFF.

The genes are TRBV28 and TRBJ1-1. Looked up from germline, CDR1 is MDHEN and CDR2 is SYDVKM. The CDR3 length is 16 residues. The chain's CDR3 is CASSLFIRWENTEAFF.

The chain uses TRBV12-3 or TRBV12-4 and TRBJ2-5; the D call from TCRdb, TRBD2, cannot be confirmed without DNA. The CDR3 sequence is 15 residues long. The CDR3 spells CASRLLAGDGETQYF.

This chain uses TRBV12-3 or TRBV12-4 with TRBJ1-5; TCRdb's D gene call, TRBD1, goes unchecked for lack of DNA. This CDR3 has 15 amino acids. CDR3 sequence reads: CASSPIGTRVQPQHF.

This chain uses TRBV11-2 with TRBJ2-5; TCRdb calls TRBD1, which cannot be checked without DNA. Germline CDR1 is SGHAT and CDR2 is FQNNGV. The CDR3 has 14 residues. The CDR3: CASSLDAGGETQYF. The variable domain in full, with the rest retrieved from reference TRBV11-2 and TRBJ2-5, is EAGVAQSPRYKIIEKRQSVAFWCNPISGHATLYWYQQILGQGPKLLIQFQNNGVVDDSQLPKDRFSAERLKGVDSTLKIQPAKLEDSAVYLCASSLDAGGETQYFGPGTRLLVL.